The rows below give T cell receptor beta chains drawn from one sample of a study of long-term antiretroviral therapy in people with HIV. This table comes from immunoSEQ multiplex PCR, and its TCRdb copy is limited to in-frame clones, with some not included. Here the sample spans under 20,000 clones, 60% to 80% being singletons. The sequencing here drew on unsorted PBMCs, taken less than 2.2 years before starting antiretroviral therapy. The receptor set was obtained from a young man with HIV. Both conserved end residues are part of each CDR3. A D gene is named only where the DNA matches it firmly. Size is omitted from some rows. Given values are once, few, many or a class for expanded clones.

CDR3 DNA: TGTGCCAGTACCCCGGCGGGCGATCATGGGACCCAGTACTTC
CDR3 protein: CASTPAGDHGTQYF
J gene: TRBJ2-5
clone size: .
V gene: TRBV19
D gene: .

CDR3 DNA: TGTGCCAGTAGCGAGGGACTACTGAGCTCCTACAATGAGCAGTTCTTC
CDR3 protein: CASSEGLLSSYNEQFF
J gene: TRBJ2-1
clone size: .
V gene: TRBV19
D gene: TRBD2

CDR3 DNA: TGTGCTAGCAGCTTGACTAGCGAGTTAGGGGAGACCCAGTACTTC
CDR3 protein: CASSLTSELGETQYF
J gene: TRBJ2-5
clone size: .
V gene: TRBV7-7
D gene: TRBD2

CDR3 DNA: TGTGCCAGTAGTGGGACGGGACCCGTAGCCAAAAACATTCAGTACTTC
CDR3 protein: CASSGTGPVAKNIQYF
J gene: TRBJ2-4
clone size: .
V gene: TRBV19
D gene: .

CDR3 DNA: TGCGCCAGCAGCTACGGGACACTCCAAGAGACCCAGTACTTC
CDR3 protein: CASSYGTLQETQYF
J gene: TRBJ2-5
clone size: .
V gene: TRBV5-1
D gene: .

CDR3 DNA: TGCGCCAGCAGGTCTATTGACAGGGACGATCAGCCCCAGCATTTT
CDR3 protein: CASRSIDRDDQPQHF
J gene: TRBJ1-5
clone size: .
V gene: TRBV4-1
D gene: TRBD1

CDR3 DNA: TGTGCCAGCAGTTCAACCCAGGGGCAAGGGGACATTCAGTACTTC
CDR3 protein: CASSSTQGQGDIQYF
J gene: TRBJ2-4
clone size: .
V gene: TRBV7-2
D gene: .

CDR3 DNA: TGTGCCAGCAGTGTTTCAGCGGCTTATGGCTACACCTTC
CDR3 protein: CASSVSAAYGYTF
J gene: TRBJ1-2
clone size: once
V gene: TRBV6-1
D gene: .

CDR3 DNA: TGTGCCAGCTCACCAGTGCCGGGACACGGAACCGGTATGAGCTCCTACGAGCAGTACTTC
CDR3 protein: CASSPVPGHGTGMSSYEQYF
J gene: TRBJ2-7
clone size: .
V gene: TRBV18
D gene: .

CDR3 DNA: TGTGCCAGCACCCACCCGGGGGCCAGGGGAATAGAGACCCAGTACTTC
CDR3 protein: CASTHPGARGIETQYF
J gene: TRBJ2-5
clone size: .
V gene: TRBV7-9
D gene: .

CDR3 DNA: TGTGCCAGCACTCCCAGGGAGTCGGGCGAGCAGTACTTC
CDR3 protein: CASTPRESGEQYF
J gene: TRBJ2-7
clone size: .
V gene: TRBV25-1
D gene: .

CDR3 DNA: TGCGCCAGCAGGTCACCGACGAACACCGGGGAGCTGTTTTTT
CDR3 protein: CASRSPTNTGELFF
J gene: TRBJ2-2
clone size: .
V gene: TRBV10-2
D gene: .

CDR3 DNA: TGTGCCAGCAGTCCAGCAGACCGGGACAGCAATGAGCAGTTCTTC
CDR3 protein: CASSPADRDSNEQFF
J gene: TRBJ2-1
clone size: .
V gene: TRBV27
D gene: TRBD1

CDR3 DNA: TGTGCCCTTTTGTTTCGGGGGGGAAACACCATATATTTT
CDR3 protein: CALLFRGGNTIYF
J gene: TRBJ1-3
clone size: .
V gene: TRBV27
D gene: .

CDR3 DNA: TGTGCCAGCAGCTTATCCGGGAAATGGGAAAAACTGTTTTTT
CDR3 protein: CASSLSGKWEKLFF
J gene: TRBJ1-4
clone size: .
V gene: TRBV7-2
D gene: .

CDR3 DNA: TGTGCCAGCAGTGAAACCCTCTTCTCCTACAATGAGCAGTTCTTC
CDR3 protein: CASSETLFSYNEQFF
J gene: TRBJ2-1
clone size: .
V gene: TRBV6-1
D gene: .

CDR3 DNA: TGTGCCAGCAGTTTAGCGGGAGCGAAGGATGAGCAGTTCTTC
CDR3 protein: CASSLAGAKDEQFF
J gene: TRBJ2-1
clone size: .
V gene: TRBV28
D gene: TRBD2

CDR3 DNA: TGTGCCAGCAGAGAACCTCGGACTAGTGGGGTATCCGCGCAGTTCTTC
CDR3 protein: CASREPRTSGVSAQFF
J gene: TRBJ2-1
clone size: .
V gene: TRBV6-1
D gene: TRBD2

CDR3 DNA: TGCGCCAGCAGCCAAGAACCGACAGGCGCCTCTGGAAACACCATATATTTT
CDR3 protein: CASSQEPTGASGNTIYF
J gene: TRBJ1-3
clone size: .
V gene: TRBV4-3
D gene: .

CDR3 DNA: TGTGCCAGCAAACCGGGACAATTACAAGAGACCCAGTACTTC
CDR3 protein: CASKPGQLQETQYF
J gene: TRBJ2-5
clone size: .
V gene: TRBV6-6
D gene: .

CDR3 DNA: TGTGCCAGCAGTGATCAGGGAGGTCGAAACACCATATATTTT
CDR3 protein: CASSDQGGRNTIYF
J gene: TRBJ1-3
clone size: .
V gene: TRBV6-1
D gene: .

CDR3 DNA: TGTGCCAGCAGTTTAAACCTTGACAGCCGATATGGCTACACCTTC
CDR3 protein: CASSLNLDSRYGYTF
J gene: TRBJ1-2
clone size: few
V gene: TRBV28
D gene: .